The rows below give T cell receptor beta chains drawn from one sample of a study of cytomegalovirus exposure and HLA in healthy donors. The protocol was immunoSEQ multiplex PCR, while the TCRdb copy is restricted to in-frame clones and leaves out a portion. The data contain roughly 97,000 clones, about a tenth of them seen just once; the ten biggest clones take up 5% to 6.5%. Sequencing was carried out using PBMCs. The receptors stem from a man in his forties or fifties in good health and CMV-seropositive. The CDR3 runs from the conserved cysteine through the conserved F or W. D genes are given only for firm matches. Where a row states a size, it is once, few, many or the class of an expanded clone; other rows omit it.

d_call | j_call | v_call | clone_size | cdr3_aa | cdr3_nt
. | TRBJ1-4 | TRBV6-5 | . | CASSLGGSEKLFF | TGTGCCAGCAGTCTCGGCGGGAGTGAAAAACTGTTTTTT
. | TRBJ2-1 | TRBV9 | few | CASTIDGSSYNEQFF | TGTGCCAGCACCATAGACGGGAGCTCCTACAATGAGCAGTTCTTC
TRBD1 | TRBJ1-1 | TRBV28 | . | CASMGQLDTEAFF | TGTGCCAGCATGGGACAGCTGGACACTGAAGCTTTCTTT
. | TRBJ2-1 | TRBV5-4 | few | CASSPGGNTYNEQFF | TGTGCCAGCAGCCCCGGCGGGAACACCTACAATGAGCAGTTCTTC
. | TRBJ2-7 | TRBV27 | . | CASSLHGSDEQYF | TGTGCCAGCAGTTTACACGGTAGCGACGAGCAGTACTTC
TRBD1 | TRBJ2-7 | TRBV6-5 | . | CASSYSARGPVQYF | TGTGCCAGCAGTTACTCGGCCAGGGGGCCGGTGCAGTACTTC
TRBD2 | TRBJ2-5 | TRBV7-2 | . | CASSAGTSGTGGQETQYF | TGTGCCAGCAGCGCTGGGACTAGCGGGACTGGGGGCCAAGAGACCCAGTACTTC
TRBD1 | TRBJ2-7 | TRBV7-9 | . | CASSLGQGIASEQYF | TGTGCCAGCAGCCTGGGACAGGGAATTGCGTCCGAGCAGTACTTC
. | TRBJ2-7 | TRBV5-3 | . | CARSLETSTGYEQYF | TGTGCCAGAAGCTTGGAAACATCTACCGGGTACGAGCAGTACTTC
TRBD2 | TRBJ2-1 | TRBV6-1 | few | CASSEPTSGYYNEQFF | TGTGCCAGCAGTGAGCCTACTAGCGGATACTACAATGAGCAGTTCTTC
. | TRBJ1-1 | TRBV9 | . | CASSLGGGTEAFF | TGTGCCAGCAGCCTCGGGGGAGGGACTGAAGCTTTCTTT
TRBD2 | TRBJ2-7 | TRBV4-2 | . | CASSQVGTSGSYEQYF | TGTGCCAGCAGCCAAGTCGGGACTAGCGGATCCTACGAGCAGTACTTC
. | TRBJ1-1 | TRBV30 | . | CAWSVPGRLGTEAFF | TGTGCCTGGAGTGTACCGGGGAGATTGGGGACTGAAGCTTTCTTT
. | TRBJ2-1 | TRBV9 | few | CASSVAQKGEQFF | TGTGCCAGCAGCGTAGCGCAGAAGGGGGAGCAGTTCTTC
. | TRBJ2-7 | TRBV6-5 | many | CASRPGQIHEQYF | TGTGCCAGCAGACCCGGACAGATCCACGAGCAGTACTTC
TRBD2 | TRBJ2-2 | TRBV12-5 | . | CASGLVLSGSHGELFF | TGTGCTAGTGGTTTGGTACTAAGCGGGAGTCACGGGGAGCTGTTTTTT
. | TRBJ2-5 | TRBV7-2 | . | CASSLHLMYQETQYF | TGTGCCAGCAGCCTCCACTTAATGTATCAAGAGACCCAGTACTTC
. | TRBJ2-7 | TRBV27 | . | CASSLAANYEQYF | TGTGCCAGCAGTTTAGCTGCGAACTACGAGCAGTACTTC
. | TRBJ1-2 | TRBV29-1 | . | CSVRGRWVYTF | TGCAGCGTTCGTGGGAGGTGGGTCTACACCTTC
TRBD1 | TRBJ1-1 | TRBV7-8 | few | CASRGDRGSLGTEAFF | TGTGCCAGCAGAGGGGACAGGGGGTCCCTGGGCACTGAAGCTTTCTTT
TRBD2 | TRBJ2-7 | TRBV6-5 | . | CASRLGGTDSYEQYF | TGTGCCAGCAGATTGGGGGGGACCGACTCCTACGAGCAGTACTTC
. | TRBJ2-3 | TRBV9 | few | CASSVGALAGIADTQYF | TGTGCCAGCAGCGTAGGAGCTCTTGCAGGGATTGCAGATACGCAGTATTTT
TRBD2 | TRBJ2-3 | TRBV7-9 | . | CASSPVPGLAGGTDTQYF | TGTGCCAGCAGCCCCGTCCCGGGACTAGCGGGAGGTACAGATACGCAGTATTTT
. | TRBJ1-5 | TRBV5-6 | . | CASSSSGAFSPQHF | TGTGCCAGCAGCTCTTCAGGGGCCTTCTCGCCCCAGCATTTT
TRBD1 | TRBJ2-1 | TRBV7-9 | . | CASSLDRGYYNEQFF | TGTGCCAGCAGCTTAGACAGGGGGTACTACAATGAGCAGTTCTTC
. | TRBJ2-7 | TRBV5-1 | . | CASRGASGSYEQYF | TGCGCCAGCAGGGGGGCTAGCGGATCCTACGAGCAGTACTTC